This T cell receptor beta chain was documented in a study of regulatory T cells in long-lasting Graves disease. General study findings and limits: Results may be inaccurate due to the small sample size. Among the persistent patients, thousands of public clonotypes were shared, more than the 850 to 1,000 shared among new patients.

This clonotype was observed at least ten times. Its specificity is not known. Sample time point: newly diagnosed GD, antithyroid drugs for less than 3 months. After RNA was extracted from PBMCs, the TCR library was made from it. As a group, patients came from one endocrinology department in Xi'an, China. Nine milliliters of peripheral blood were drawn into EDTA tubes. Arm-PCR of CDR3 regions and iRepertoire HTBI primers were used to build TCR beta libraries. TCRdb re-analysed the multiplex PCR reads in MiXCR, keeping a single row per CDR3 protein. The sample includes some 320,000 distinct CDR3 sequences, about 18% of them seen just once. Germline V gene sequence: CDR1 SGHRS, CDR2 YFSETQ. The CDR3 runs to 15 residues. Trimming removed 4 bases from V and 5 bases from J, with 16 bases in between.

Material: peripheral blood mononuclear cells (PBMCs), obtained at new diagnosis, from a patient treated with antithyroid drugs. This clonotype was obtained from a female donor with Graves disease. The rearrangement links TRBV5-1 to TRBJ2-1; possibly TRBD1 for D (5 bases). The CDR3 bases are TGCGCCAGCAGCCACCAGGGCCCCTGGGACAATGAGCAGTTCTTC. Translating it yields CASSHQGPWDNEQFF. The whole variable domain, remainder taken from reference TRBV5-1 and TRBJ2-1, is KAGVTQTPRYLIKTRGQQVTLSCSPISGHRSVSWYQQTPGQGLQFLFEYFSETQRNKGNFPGRFSGRQFSNSRSEMNVSTLELGDSALYLCASSHQGPWDNEQFFGPGTRLTVL.